These 14 T cell receptor beta chains came from one sample sequenced in a study of T cell clusters in autoimmune cytopenias. About 37,500 genome equivalents of blood DNA were amplified for TRB. One tube held mixed TRB-A and TRB-B primer pools for touch-down PCR. TCRdb derives one entry per CDR3 protein from the multiplex PCR reads, leaving out DNA. This listing includes roughly 3,900 distinct CDR3 sequences. The specimen was peripheral blood. These receptors were collected from a human donor with an autoimmune cytopenia or autoimmune hepatitis (not recorded which).

V and J are TRBV30 and TRBJ1-3; the TCRdb call, TRBD1, lacks DNA for checking. The CDR3 spans 15 residues. Germline CDR1 is GTSNPN and CDR2 is SVGIG (reference sequence). The CDR3 spells CACPPPESSGNTIYF.

This clonotype is classed as medium-sized by frequency. This chain connects TRBV6-5 to TRBJ2-5; TCRdb gives TRBD1 as the D gene, but with no DNA this cannot be confirmed. CDR3 length: 11 amino acids. Germline V gene sequence: CDR1 MNHEY, CDR2 SVGAGI. The CDR3 reads CASSQGKTQYF.

This clonotype counts as medium-sized by frequency. The chain joins TRBV19 to TRBJ2-2. Germline V lookup: CDR1 LNHDA, CDR2 SQIVND (reference sequence). There are 12 residues in the CDR3. The CDR3 reads CASSIGTGELFF.

V and J are TRBV27 and TRBJ1-6; TCRdb calls TRBD1, which cannot be checked without DNA. The CDR3 extends over 13 amino acids. CDR1 is MNHEY, CDR2 SMNVEV, per germline (reference sequence). This CDR3 is CASSLVGGSPLHF.

This clonotype counts as medium-sized (0.01 to 0.1%) by frequency. V usage is TRBV6-5 and J usage is TRBJ2-7. Germline V CDR1 and CDR2: MNHEY, SVGAGI. CDR3 length: 13 amino acids. CDR3 protein: CASSYGQVYEQYF.

Its frequency marks this clonotype as medium-sized (0.01 to 0.1%). CDR3 amino acids: CAWSVLQYNEQFF. V usage is TRBV30 and J usage is TRBJ2-1. The germline V gene has CDR1 GTSNPN and CDR2 SVGIG (reference sequence). The CDR3 contains 13 residues.

Measured by frequency, this clonotype is medium-sized. V gene TRBV13 combines with J gene TRBJ2-5; the TRBD1 assignment by TCRdb is unverifiable without DNA. Germline loops: CDR1 PRHDT, CDR2 FYEKMQ (reference sequence). The CDR3 has 14 residues. The CDR3 region is CASSTRRGSETQYF. Complete variable domain (other parts from reference TRBV13 and TRBJ2-5): AAGVIQSPRHLIKEKRETATLKCYPIPRHDTVYWYQQGPGQDPQFLISFYEKMQSDKGSIPDRFSAQQFSDYHSELNMSSLELGDSALYFCASSTRRGSETQYFGPGTRLLVL.

This sequence joins TRBV19 and TRBJ2-1; there is no DNA to check the TCRdb D call of TRBD1. Germline-derived CDR1 and CDR2 are LNHDA and SQIVND (reference sequence). CDR3 length: 15 amino acids. CDR3 region: CASSYSAGQLNEQFF. The variable domain in full, with the rest retrieved from reference TRBV19 and TRBJ2-1, is DGGITQSPKYLFRKEGQNVTLSCEQNLNHDAMYWYRQDPGQGLRLIYYSQIVNDFQKGDIAEGYSVSREKKESFPLTVTSAQKNPTAFYLCASSYSAGQLNEQFFGPGTRLTVL.

The chain links TRBV19 to TRBJ2-3; without DNA, the TCRdb call of TRBD2 cannot be checked. Looked up from germline, CDR1 is LNHDA and CDR2 is SQIVND (reference sequence). The CDR3 sequence is 17 residues long. CDR3 sequence: CASSTGTSGSRGNTQYF.

This chain links TRBV9 with TRBJ2-6. The CDR3 runs 13 residues. CDR1 and CDR2 (germline): SGDLS, YYNGEE. CDR3 amino acids: CASSVSGANVLTF.

The genes are TRBV18 and TRBJ2-5; TCRdb gives TRBD1 as the D gene, but with no DNA this cannot be confirmed. Germline-derived CDR1 and CDR2 are KGHSH and LQKENI. The CDR3 length is 15 residues. Here the CDR3 reads CASTTLGAGKETQYF. Full variable domain (remainder filled in from reference TRBV18 and TRBJ2-5): NAGVMQNPRHLVRRRGQEARLRCSPMKGHSHVYWYRQLPEEGLKFMVYLQKENIIDESGMPKERFSAEFPKEGPSILRIQQVVRGDSAAYFCASTTLGAGKETQYFGPGTRLLVL.

This clonotype is called medium-sized based on its frequency. The rearrangement links TRBV19 to TRBJ2-7; TCRdb indicates TRBD1, and absent DNA this call remains unverified. CDR1 is LNHDA, CDR2 SQIVND, per germline (reference sequence). This CDR3 has 14 amino acids. CDR3 amino acids: CASSIPGRTYEQYF.

J is TRBJ1-2 and V is TRBV5-4. CDR1 SGHNT and CDR2 YYREEE come from the germline V gene (reference sequence). The CDR3 loop spans 13 amino acids. The CDR3 loop is CASSLGTNYGYTF. The whole variable domain, filled in from reference TRBV5-4 and TRBJ1-2, reads ETGVTQSPTHLIKTRGQQVTLRCSSQSGHNTVSWYQQALGQGPQFIFQYYREEENGRGNFPPRFSGLQFPNYSSELNVNALELDDSALYLCASSLGTNYGYTFGSGTRLTVV.

The chain uses TRBV18 and TRBJ2-1. The CDR3 is 14 residues long. Germline CDR1 is KGHSH and CDR2 is LQKENI. This CDR3 is CASSPEVILNEQFF.